The 32 T cell receptor beta chains below all came from one sample that was sequenced in a study of blood T cell repertoires in COVID-19. TCRdb's copy holds only in-frame clones and misses some; the assay was immunoSEQ multiplex PCR. The sample includes 140,000 to 150,000 clones, roughly 82% of them seen just once. The sample consisted of peripheral blood. These receptors were obtained from a human donor in a cohort sampled during active COVID-19.

The rearrangement uses TRBV3-1 (or the pseudogene TRBV3-2) and TRBJ1-4, with TRBD1 identical over 7 bases. The J segment lost 8 bases and the V segment lost 1 base, leaving 7 bases of the junction unmatched. The CDR3 is 15 residues long. The V gene's germline CDR1 is LGHDT and CDR2 YNNKEL (reference sequence). The CDR3 DNA is TGTGCCAGCAGCCAAGGCCTGACAGGGTTGGAAAAACTGTTTTTT. It is translated as CASSQGLTGLEKLFF.

The rearrangement joins TRBV11-2 to TRBJ2-4; D not certain. Germline V gene lookup returns CDR1 SGHAT and CDR2 FQNNGV. The CDR3 is 17 amino acids. V was trimmed by 5 bases and J by 0 bases, leaving 17 bases between them. In DNA form, the CDR3 reads TGTGCCAGCAGCCCCCCTATCGTGGGCCTAGCCAAAAACATTCAGTACTTC. It codes for CASSPPIVGLAKNIQYF.

This clone was seen just once. This chain uses TRBV3-1 (or the pseudogene TRBV3-2) with TRBJ1-3, with D possibly being TRBD1 (5 bases). Germline V gene lookup returns CDR1 LGHDT and CDR2 YNNKEL (reference sequence). The CDR3 runs to 15 residues. V shed 0 bases and J shed 4 bases, with 10 bases lying between them. The DNA for the CDR3 is TGTGCCAGCAGCCAAGATCGTCGGGGGGGAAACACCATATATTTT. Translated: CASSQDRRGGNTIYF.

The J gene is TRBJ2-3, the V gene TRBV28; TRBD2 agrees at 7 bases. V shed 5 bases, J shed 3 bases, and the junction held 11 bases outside the gene matches. The CDR3 consists of 16 residues. Germline CDR1 MDHEN, CDR2 SYDVKM. The CDR3 reads CASSPLMLAATDTQYF. The CDR3 coding sequence is TGTGCCAGCAGTCCCCTAATGCTAGCGGCGACAGATACGCAGTATTTT.

Worth noting for this clone: Other DNA sequences in this sample translate to the same CDR3. The CDR3 DNA follows: TGTGCCAGCTCACAGGGCTCCTATAATTCACCCCTCCACTTT. It is translated as CASSQGSYNSPLHF. The chain uses TRBV25-1 and TRBJ1-6, with a weak D call TRBD1 (6 bases). Germline V gene sequence: CDR1 MGHDK, CDR2 SYGVNS. This CDR3 contains 14 residues. The V gene lost 8 bases and the J gene lost 0 bases, with 8 bases spanning the gap.

This chain uses TRBV19 with TRBJ1-2; D unresolved. This CDR3 is 15 amino acids long. The germline V gene has CDR1 LNHDA and CDR2 SQIVND (reference sequence). Trimming took off 3 bases at V and 8 bases at J, with 19 bases between the two ends. CDR3 sequence: CASSIGHRPIDGYTF. CDR3 nucleotides: TGTGCCAGTAGTATTGGGCATCGCCCTATAGACGGCTACACCTTC.

This chain joins TRBV11-2 and TRBJ2-1; D is perhaps TRBD1 (5 bases). V lost 5 bases and J 2 bases, leaving 10 bases between the germline ends. The CDR3 loop spans 14 amino acids. Germline V gives CDR1 SGHAT, CDR2 FQNNGV. Here the CDR3 reads CASSPLTAYNEQFF. The CDR3 DNA reads as TGTGCCAGCAGCCCGCTGACAGCCTACAATGAGCAGTTCTTC.

This clone has a single count. The V gene is TRBV7-9, the J gene TRBJ2-6; the D gene is possibly TRBD2 (5 bases). The CDR3 contains 15 residues. CDR1 is SEHNR, CDR2 FQNEAQ, per germline (reference sequence). The ends were cut back, 1 base at V and 4 bases at J, with 8 bases in the middle. CDR3 in DNA: TGTGCCAGCAGCTTAGGAGGGCTCGGGGCCAACGTCCTGACTTTC. This codes for CASSLGGLGANVLTF.

The chain joins TRBV6-1 to TRBJ2-7; D is unresolved. V lost 1 base, J lost 5 bases, and 12 bases lay in between. Germline CDR1 and CDR2: MNHNS and SASEGT. The CDR3 is 14 residues long. In nucleotides, the CDR3 is TGTGCCAGCAGTGAAGATGTCCGTCTCCACGAGCAGTACGTC. Its translation: CASSEDVRLHEQYV.

The J gene is TRBJ2-1, the V gene TRBV15, with TRBD1 matching over 7 bases. The CDR3 length is 14 residues. CDR1 and CDR2 from the germline V gene are LNHNV and YYDKDF (reference sequence). Trimming removed 1 base from V and 9 bases from J; junction bases left unmatched: 6. The CDR3 region is CATSRGQGYSEQFF. In DNA form, the CDR3 reads TGTGCCACCAGCAGAGGACAGGGATATAGTGAGCAGTTCTTC.

This clone was detected only a few times. The rearrangement uses TRBV29-1 and TRBJ2-6; weak D call: TRBD2 (7 bases). CDR1 SQVTM and CDR2 ANQGSEA come from the germline V gene. The CDR3 extends over 15 amino acids. V lost 7 bases to trimming and J lost 4 bases, with 17 bases between them. CDR3 in amino acids: CSAGGRVDGANVLTF. In nucleotides, the CDR3 is TGCAGCGCGGGGGGCAGAGTCGACGGGGCCAACGTCCTGACTTTC.

The V and J genes are TRBV27 and TRBJ2-1, with unresolved D. Germline V gene sequence: CDR1 MNHEY, CDR2 SMNVEV (reference sequence). V lost 5 bases and J 4 bases, leaving 12 bases between the germline ends. This CDR3 has 14 amino acids. CDR3 DNA: TGTGCCAGCAGTCTAACACCCGGGTACAATGAGCAGTTCTTC. Translated, it gives CASSLTPGYNEQFF.

The table lists this clone with a few counts. The chain has TRBV15 and TRBJ1-2; D perhaps matches TRBD1 (5 bases). The CDR3 spans 16 residues. V lost 0 bases, J lost 4 bases, and 15 bases lay in between. Germline-derived CDR1 and CDR2 are LNHNV and YYDKDF (reference sequence). DNA of the CDR3: TGTGCCACCAGCAGAGATCGGGGGACTCGGGGCTATGGCTACACCTTC. Translation gives CATSRDRGTRGYGYTF.

This rearrangement joins TRBV6-2 or TRBV6-3 to TRBJ2-1, with TRBD2 matching 7 bases. CDR1 and CDR2 (germline): MNHEY, SVGEGT. The CDR3 is made up of 16 amino acids. V lost 6 bases to trimming and J lost 7 bases; unmatched junction nucleotides: 15. CDR3 residues: CASRPSWGGVDNEQFF. The CDR3, as DNA: TGTGCCAGCAGGCCTTCTTGGGGGGGAGTGGATAATGAGCAGTTCTTC.

This chain joins TRBV3-1 (or the pseudogene TRBV3-2) and TRBJ1-1; D is perhaps TRBD1 (5 bases). V was cut by 1 base and J by 11 bases, with 17 bases left in between. The CDR3 is 14 residues long. Germline CDR1 LGHDT, CDR2 YNNKEL (reference sequence). The CDR3 region has the DNA TGTGCCAGCAGCCAAGGGGGAGGGGAAGTGTGGGCTTTCTTT. Translated: CASSQGGGEVWAFF.

The chain is built from TRBV5-1 and TRBJ2-1; possibly TRBD2 for D (5 bases). Trimming took 5 bases from V and 0 from J, leaving 12 bases between them. This CDR3 is 15 amino acids long. Germline V gives CDR1 SGHRS, CDR2 YFSETQ. The CDR3 nucleotides are TGCGCCAGCAGTTTCCCTGGGAGCTCCTACAATGAGCAGTTCTTC. It codes for CASSFPGSSYNEQFF.

The V and J genes are TRBV6-6 and TRBJ1-4; D remains unclear. This CDR3 has 11 amino acids. The germline V gene has CDR1 MNHNY and CDR2 SVGAGI (reference sequence). Deletions cut 6 bases from V and 7 bases from J, with 6 bases between. The CDR3 coding sequence is TGTGCCAGCAGATGGAGTGAAAAACTGTTTTTT. Its protein product is CASRWSEKLFF.

This clone was detected only once. J is TRBJ2-6 and V is TRBV4-2, with D unresolved. The CDR3 covers 16 residues. The V gene lost 0 bases and the J gene lost 0 bases, with 6 bases spanning the gap. Looked up from germline, CDR1 is LGHNA and CDR2 is YNFKEQ. This chain's CDR3 is CASSQDAGSGANVLTF. The CDR3 region has the DNA TGTGCCAGCAGCCAAGATGCAGGCTCTGGGGCCAACGTCCTGACTTTC.

This clone was seen once. The CDR3 reads CASSAVGTLGETQYF. The CDR3 DNA reads TGCGCCAGCAGCGCCGTCGGGACACTGGGAGAGACCCAGTACTTC. This chain links TRBV5-1 with TRBJ2-5, with D tentatively TRBD1 (6 bases). V was trimmed by 4 bases and J by 4 bases, leaving 17 bases between them. The length of the CDR3 is 15 residues. Germline V gene data show CDR1 as SGHRS and CDR2 as YFSETQ.

This sequence joins TRBV5-6 and TRBJ2-7, with TRBD2 matching over 11 bases. After removal of 3 bases from V and 7 bases from J, the junction contained 6 bases not matched to a gene. This CDR3 contains 14 residues. CDR1 is SGHDT, CDR2 YYEEEE, per germline. The CDR3 coding sequence is TGTGCCAGCAGCTCACTAGCGGGGGCGGGAGAGCAGTACTTC. It specifies CASSSLAGAGEQYF.

The chain has TRBV5-8 and TRBJ2-2; D remains unclear. CDR3 length: 13 amino acids. Trimming removed 4 bases from V and 5 bases from J, with 9 bases in between. Germline V lookup: CDR1 SGHTS, CDR2 YDEGEE. CDR3 DNA sequence: TGTGCCAGCAGCCCTACCCCAACCGGGGAGCTGTTTTTT. Translated: CASSPTPTGELFF.

This clone came up once. The rearrangement joins TRBV18 to TRBJ1-6, with 9 positions matching TRBD1. Germline lookup yields CDR1 KGHSH and CDR2 LQKENI. V dropped 4 bases and J dropped 7; count of bases not matched to a gene: 2. CDR3 length: 14 amino acids. CDR3: CASSRDRENSPLHF. CDR3 in DNA: TGTGCCAGCTCACGGGACAGGGAGAATTCACCCCTCCACTTT.

The rearrangement joins TRBV27 to TRBJ1-2; TRBD1 aligns across 9 bases. Germline V gene lookup returns CDR1 MNHEY and CDR2 SMNVEV (reference sequence). The V gene end was trimmed by 2 bases and the J gene end by 2 bases; junction bases not matched to a gene: 6. CDR3 length: 16 residues. The CDR3 loop is CASSLRGTGSNYGYTF. CDR3 in DNA: TGTGCCAGCAGTTTAAGAGGGACAGGGTCCAACTATGGCTACACCTTC.

This chain links TRBV6-5 with TRBJ2-7; 7 nucleotides agree with TRBD1. V lost 4 bases, J lost 3 bases, and 0 bases stayed unmatched. The V gene's germline CDR1 is MNHEY and CDR2 SVGAGI. The length of the CDR3 is 12 residues. In DNA, the CDR3 is TGTGCCAGCAGTTGGACAGGCTACGAGCAGTACTTC. This sequence encodes CASSWTGYEQYF.

This chain connects TRBV12-3 or TRBV12-4 to TRBJ2-7; D unresolved. Trimming shortened V by 3 bases and J by 7 bases, and 7 bases separated the two germline ends. This CDR3 is built from 11 residues. The CDR3 region is CASSFGGEQYF. Written as DNA, the CDR3 is TGTGCCAGCAGTTTTGGCGGTGAGCAGTACTTC.

This chain connects TRBV11-2 to TRBJ2-7; TRBD2 matches 8 bases. J gave up 7 bases and V 3 bases, and 5 bases lay outside the gene matches. Per the germline V gene, CDR1 is SGHAT and CDR2 is FQNNGV. This CDR3 spans 13 amino acids. The CDR3 bases are TGTGCCAGCAGCTTGACTAGCGTAGGAGAGCAGTACGTC. Protein: CASSLTSVGEQYV.

The rearrangement uses TRBV7-3 and TRBJ2-7; 12 positions agree with TRBD2. The length of the CDR3 is 16 residues. Germline CDR1 SGHTA, CDR2 FQGTGA. V dropped 5 bases and J dropped 7; count of bases not matched to a gene: 12. Here the CDR3 DNA reads TGTGCCAGCAGCGACAGGACTAGCGGGATCTCTGGAGAGCAGTACGTC. Protein: CASSDRTSGISGEQYV.

The chain employs TRBV11-2 and TRBJ2-2, with 10 nucleotides matching TRBD2. V dropped 7 bases and J dropped 6; count of bases not matched to a gene: 8. In germline, CDR1 is SGHAT, CDR2 FQNNGV. This CDR3 comprises 15 residues. Written as DNA, the CDR3 is TGTGCCAGCACTATAGCGGGAGGTTTTTCCGGGGAGCTGTTTTTT. Translated, it gives CASTIAGGFSGELFF.

The V call is TRBV2, the J call TRBJ2-7; D unresolved. Trimming shortened V by 8 bases and J by 5 bases, and 13 bases separated the two germline ends. The CDR3 has 12 residues. The germline V gene encodes CDR1 SNHLY and CDR2 FYNNEI. CDR3 in DNA: TGTGCCAGCGCCCAGGTTGAAAACGAGCAGTACTTC. Its translation: CASAQVENEQYF.

The chain joins TRBV9 to TRBJ2-7; D is perhaps TRBD2 (5 bases). Germline assignment: CDR1 SGDLS and CDR2 YYNGEE. V was pared by 5 bases and J by 3 bases, with 15 bases between. This CDR3 comprises 14 residues. The CDR3 protein is CASSGLPEGYEQYF. CDR3 coding DNA: TGTGCCAGCAGTGGACTCCCTGAGGGCTACGAGCAGTACTTC.

This clone was recorded only once. The gene calls are TRBV13 and TRBJ1-1; 11 bases map to TRBD1. Germline CDR1 is PRHDT and CDR2 is FYEKMQ (reference sequence). This CDR3 is built from 19 residues. The junction had 15 bases not matched to a gene; V was cut back by 5 bases and J by 1 base. This chain's CDR3 is CASSVNDFGQGAQNTEAFF. The CDR3 DNA reads as TGTGCCAGCAGCGTTAATGACTTCGGACAGGGGGCGCAGAACACTGAAGCTTTCTTT.

The rearrangement uses TRBV7-3 and TRBJ2-2, with 7 bases lining up with TRBD1. V trimming: 5 bases; J trimming: 1 base; junction bases outside the gene matches: 10. CDR1 and CDR2 (germline): SGHTA, FQGTGA. This CDR3 spans 17 amino acids. CDR3 DNA: TGTGCCAGCAGCCCCGGTGTGGCAGGGGGGAACACCGGGGAGCTGTTTTTT. This codes for CASSPGVAGGNTGELFF.